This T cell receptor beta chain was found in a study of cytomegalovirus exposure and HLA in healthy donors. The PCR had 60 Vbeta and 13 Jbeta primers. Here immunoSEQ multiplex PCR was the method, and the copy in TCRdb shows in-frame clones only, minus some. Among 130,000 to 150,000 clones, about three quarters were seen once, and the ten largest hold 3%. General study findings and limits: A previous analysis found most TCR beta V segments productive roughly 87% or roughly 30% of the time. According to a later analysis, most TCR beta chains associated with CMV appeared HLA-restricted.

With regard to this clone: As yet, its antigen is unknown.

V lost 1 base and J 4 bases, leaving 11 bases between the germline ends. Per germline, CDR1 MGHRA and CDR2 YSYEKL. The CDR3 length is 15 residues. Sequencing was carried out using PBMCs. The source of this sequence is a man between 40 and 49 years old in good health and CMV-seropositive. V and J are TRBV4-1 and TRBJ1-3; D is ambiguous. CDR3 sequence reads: CASSQAPAAGNTIYF. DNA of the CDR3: TGCGCCAGCAGCCAAGCACCGGCGGCAGGAAACACCATATATTTT.